Described below is a single T cell receptor (beta chain) sequence and its context. This entry belongs to a study of blood T cell repertoires in COVID-19. Overall study: PBMCs, B-cell-depleted T cells, or T cells were the source of the cDNA or gDNA that made up the material.

The V gene end was trimmed by 4 bases and the J gene end by 2 bases; junction bases not matched to a gene: 5. The CDR3 runs 15 residues. In germline, CDR1 is SNHLY, CDR2 FYNNEI. Profiled with immunoSEQ multiplex PCR; TCRdb holds only in-frame clones, not every one. The table records more than 20,000 clones, about 88% of them present only once. V is TRBV2 and J is TRBJ2-7; TRBD2 matches 10 bases. Sequencing used peripheral blood. The sequence was obtained from a human donor with active COVID-19. The donor label of this sample is uncertain. The DNA for the CDR3 is TGTGCCAGCAGTGGCTGGACTAGCGGCACCTACGAGCAGTACTTC. This translates into CASSGWTSGTYEQYF.